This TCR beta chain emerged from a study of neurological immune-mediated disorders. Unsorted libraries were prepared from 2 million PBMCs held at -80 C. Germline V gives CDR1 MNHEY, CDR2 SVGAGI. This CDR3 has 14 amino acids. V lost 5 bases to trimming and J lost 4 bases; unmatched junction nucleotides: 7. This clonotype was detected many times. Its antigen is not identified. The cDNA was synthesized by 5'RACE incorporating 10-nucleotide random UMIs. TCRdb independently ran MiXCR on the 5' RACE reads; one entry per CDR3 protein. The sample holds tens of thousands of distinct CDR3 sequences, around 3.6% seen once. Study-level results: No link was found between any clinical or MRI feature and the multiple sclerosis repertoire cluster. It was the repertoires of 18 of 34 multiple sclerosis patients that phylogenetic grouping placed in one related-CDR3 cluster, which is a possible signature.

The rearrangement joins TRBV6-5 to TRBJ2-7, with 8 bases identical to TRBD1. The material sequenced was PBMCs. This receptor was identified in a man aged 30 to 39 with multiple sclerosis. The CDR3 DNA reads TGTGCCAGCAGTGTAGGGACAGGTCTTTACGAGCAGTACTTC. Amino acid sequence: CASSVGTGLYEQYF.